The 3 T cell receptor beta chains given below trace back to one sample, sequenced in a study of blood T cell repertoires in COVID-19 (dated by TCRdb to 2020 to 2021). The library was generated by the immunoSEQ multiplex PCR assay. Sourced from immuneACCESS, this table was stored by TCRdb with only in-frame sequences that have V and J called. A share of the clones is absent; for the studies checked, an unresolved V gene accounts for under half, and the remainder has no known explanation. The table for this sample lists approximately 35,000 clones; around 80% of them were counted only once. The top ten clones comprise about an eighth of the sample. The specimen sequenced was peripheral blood. These receptors all stem from a human donor in a cohort sampled during active COVID-19.

The table lists this clone with a count of one. CDR3 sequence reads: CASSVPGQRLFF. The CDR3 DNA sequence: TGTGCCAGCAGCGTCCCCGGACAGAGACTGTTTTTT. This chain links TRBV7-9 with TRBJ1-4; a weak D match, TRBD1 (6 bases). V lost 5 bases, J lost 13 bases, and 14 bases lay in between. The CDR3 totals 12 residues. CDR1 is SEHNR and CDR2 is FQNEAQ in the germline V gene (reference sequence).

The chain has TRBV6-5 and TRBJ1-5; D remains ambiguous. The CDR3 is made up of 13 amino acids. Germline assignment: CDR1 MNHEY and CDR2 SVGAGI. V was shortened by 3 bases and J by 7 bases, with 10 bases between the two germline ends. CDR3 residues: CASSYRPKQPQHF. The CDR3 nucleotides are TGTGCCAGCAGTTATCGCCCTAAGCAGCCCCAGCATTTT.

V is TRBV12-3 or TRBV12-4 and J is TRBJ1-1; tentative D call: TRBD1 (6 bases). The CDR3 spans 13 residues. V was shortened by 3 bases and J by 8 bases, with 13 bases between the two germline ends. The CDR3 region has the DNA TGTGCCAGCAGTTTGACAGGTTTATCCGAAGCTTTCTTT. Its translation: CASSLTGLSEAFF.